This T cell receptor beta chain is drawn from a study of monozygotic twins with cystic fibrosis. The CDR3 sequence is 16 residues long. Germline CDR1 is SGHRS and CDR2 is YFSETQ. V was trimmed by 1 base and J by 0 bases, leaving 11 bases between them. The table came from immunoSEQ multiplex PCR; TCRdb's copy has only in-frame clones and leaves some out. The sample includes more than 9,500 clones, 65% to 90% of them seen just once. The TCR comes from a man aged 18-30 years with cystic fibrosis. Sequenced input: blood. The rearrangement links TRBV5-1 to TRBJ1-3; D unclear. In DNA form, the CDR3 reads TGCGCCAGCAGCTTGAAGGACTCCCACTCTGGAAACACCATATATTTT. Translated, it gives CASSLKDSHSGNTIYF.